One and the same sample provided the 7 T cell receptor beta chains below, sequenced in a study of blood T cell repertoires in COVID-19. Profiling relied on immunoSEQ multiplex PCR, and the TCRdb table lists in-frame clones only, not all of them. The data contain roughly 310,000 clones, 90% of them singletons. Sequencing was done on a sample of peripheral blood. The receptor source for this set is a woman aged 25 to 45 with COVID-19, enrolled during active disease.

J is TRBJ1-1 and V is TRBV19; D call uncertain. The germline V gene has CDR1 LNHDA and CDR2 SQIVND (reference sequence). The CDR3 runs to 12 residues. Between the trimmed V and J ends, which lost 7 bases and 1 base, there was a span of 7 bases. CDR3 region: CASTRQNTEAFF. Written as DNA, the CDR3 is TGTGCCAGTACCCGACAGAACACTGAAGCTTTCTTT.

This sequence joins TRBV19 and TRBJ2-3, with 10 nucleotides matching TRBD2. Germline-derived CDR1 and CDR2 are LNHDA and SQIVND (reference sequence). The CDR3 is 15 residues long. V was pared by 5 bases and J by 6 bases, with 8 bases of the junction left unmatched. CDR3 sequence (DNA): TGTGCCAGTAGTGACCTAGCGGGAGCTTTGGATACGCAGTATTTT. It encodes CASSDLAGALDTQYF.

The chain is built from TRBV11-2 and TRBJ2-5; 7 bases fit TRBD2. Trimming cost V 6 bases and J 1 base; bases outside gene matches: 11. Germline V gene data show CDR1 as SGHAT and CDR2 as FQNNGV. CDR3 length: 16 residues. CDR3 nucleotide sequence: TGTGCCAGCAGGGATTTTGAGGGAGGGATCCAAGAGACCCAGTACTTC. It codes for CASRDFEGGIQETQYF.

V gene TRBV5-1 combines with J gene TRBJ1-4; 9 bases match TRBD1. CDR3 length: 15 residues. Looked up from germline, CDR1 is SGHRS and CDR2 is YFSETQ. Trimming at V came to 4 bases and at J to 8 bases, leaving 9 bases not matched to a gene. As DNA, the CDR3 is TGCGCCAGCAGCGCCCTGACAGGGGGACTGGAAAAACTGTTTTTT. As protein: CASSALTGGLEKLFF.

The chain recombines TRBV2 with TRBJ2-3; D is perhaps TRBD2 (6 bases). V gave up 8 bases and J gave up 4 bases, with 16 bases separating them. In germline, CDR1 is SNHLY, CDR2 FYNNEI. The CDR3 has 14 residues. The CDR3 bases are TGTGCCAGCCGAAGGGACTCCCCCCCAGATACGCAGTATTTT. This encodes CASRRDSPPDTQYF.

The rearrangement links TRBV6-5 to TRBJ1-6; D gene unclear. From germline, CDR1 is MNHEY and CDR2 SVGAGI. Between the trimmed V and J ends, which lost 8 bases and 5 bases, there was a span of 16 bases. The CDR3 loop spans 15 amino acids. This chain's CDR3 is CASAGSPRDNSPLHF. Written as DNA, the CDR3 is TGTGCCAGCGCCGGCTCCCCGAGGGATAATTCACCCCTCCACTTT.

J is TRBJ2-7 and V is TRBV11-2; D unresolved. The V end was cut by 6 bases, the J end by 2 bases, with 14 bases between. The CDR3 is 14 residues long. The germline V gene has CDR1 SGHAT and CDR2 FQNNGV. The CDR3 coding sequence is TGTGCCAGCAGGAAGACTTCACCAACCTACGAGCAGTACTTC. Residues: CASRKTSPTYEQYF.